This T cell receptor (beta chain) comes out of a study of radiotherapy plus CTLA-4 blockade in lung cancer. Across the study: There were objective responses in roughly a sixth of patients, and around 32% had disease control.

V lost 2 bases, J lost 1 base, and 8 bases lay in between. Germline values: CDR1 MNHNS, CDR2 SASEGT. The CDR3 is 15 residues long. Generated by immunoSEQ multiplex PCR, the TCRdb table keeps only in-frame clones and is missing some. Found here are some 50,000 clones, 70% to 80% of them singletons; the top ten hold around 7.7%. This sample comprised peripheral blood, obtained from a patient treated with radiotherapy plus ipilimumab. The receptor comes from a human donor with non-small cell lung cancer who had stable disease on radiotherapy plus ipilimumab. This chain uses TRBV6-1 with TRBJ2-2; a weak D match, TRBD2 (5 bases). The CDR3 region has the DNA TGTGCCAGCAGTGAATTAGCGCTGAACACCGGGGAGCTGTTTTTT. Amino acid sequence: CASSELALNTGELFF.